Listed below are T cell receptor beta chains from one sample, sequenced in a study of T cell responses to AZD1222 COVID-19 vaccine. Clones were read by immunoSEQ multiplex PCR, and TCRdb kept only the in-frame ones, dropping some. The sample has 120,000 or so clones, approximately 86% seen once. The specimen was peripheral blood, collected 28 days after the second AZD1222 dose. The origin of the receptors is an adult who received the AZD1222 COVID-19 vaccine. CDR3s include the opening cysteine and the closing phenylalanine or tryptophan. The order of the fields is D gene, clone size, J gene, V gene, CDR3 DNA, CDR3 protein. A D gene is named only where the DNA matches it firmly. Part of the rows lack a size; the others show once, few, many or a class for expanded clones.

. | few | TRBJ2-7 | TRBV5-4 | TGTGCCAGCAGCCTATCGGCTTCCGAGACCTACGAGCAGTACTTC | CASSLSASETYEQYF
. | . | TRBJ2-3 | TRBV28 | TGTGCCAGCAGTTGGGGGGGCTCAGATACGCAGTATTTT | CASSWGGSDTQYF
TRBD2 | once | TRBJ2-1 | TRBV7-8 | TGTGCCAGCAGCTTAGCCCTGGCCGGGGGGAATGAGCAGTTCTTC | CASSLALAGGNEQFF
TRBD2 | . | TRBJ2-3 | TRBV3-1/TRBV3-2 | TGTGCCAGCAGCCAAGATTACCCCCTAGCGGGGACAGATACGCAGTATTTT | CASSQDYPLAGTDTQYF
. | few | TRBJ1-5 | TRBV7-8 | TGTGCCAGCAGCGGGCGGGTAGGCAGCAATCAGCCCCAGCATTTT | CASSGRVGSNQPQHF
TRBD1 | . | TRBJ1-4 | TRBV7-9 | TGTGCCAGCAGCTTACGCGCAGGGGGAAATGAAAAACTGTTTTTT | CASSLRAGGNEKLFF
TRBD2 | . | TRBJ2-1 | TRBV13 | TGTGCCAGCAGCCTGGGACTAGCTCGGGCCAATGAGCAGTTCTTC | CASSLGLARANEQFF
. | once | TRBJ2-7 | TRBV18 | TGTGCCAGCTCACTGGGGACCGGATTGTCCTACGAGCAGTACTTC | CASSLGTGLSYEQYF
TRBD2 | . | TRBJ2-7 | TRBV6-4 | TGTGCCAGCAGTGAAGGGGCGGGAGACTCCTACGAGCAGTACTTC | CASSEGAGDSYEQYF
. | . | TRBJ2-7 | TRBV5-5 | TGTGCCAGCAGCTTTGCTCCCGAATACGAGCAGTACTTC | CASSFAPEYEQYF
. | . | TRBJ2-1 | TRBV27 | TGTGCCAGTAGGGGCTACTCCTACAATGAGCAGTTCTTC | CASRGYSYNEQFF
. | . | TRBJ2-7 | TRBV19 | TGTGCCAGTAGTAACCGATACTACGAGCAGTACTTC | CASSNRYYEQYF
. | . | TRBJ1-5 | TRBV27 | TGTGCCAGCAGTATCCCACCGGGGGTTGGGGATAGCAATCAGCCCCAGCATTTT | CASSIPPGVGDSNQPQHF
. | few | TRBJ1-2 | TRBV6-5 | TGTGCCAGTGTAGGGGGAGGCGGCTACACCTTC | CASVGGGGYTF
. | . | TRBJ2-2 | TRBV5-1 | TGCGCCAGCAGCATAACAGCAACGAACACCGGGGAGCTGTTTTTT | CASSITATNTGELFF
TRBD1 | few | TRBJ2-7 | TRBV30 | TGTGCCTCCTCCGGGACAGGGATCTACGAGCAGTACTTC | CASSGTGIYEQYF
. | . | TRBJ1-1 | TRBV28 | TGTGCCAGCAGTTCCCCCCCGCAGGGTCGGACTGAAGCTTTCTTT | CASSSPPQGRTEAFF
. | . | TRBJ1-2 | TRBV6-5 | TGTGCCAGCAGTTATTCTAGGGGCGATGGCTACACCTTC | CASSYSRGDGYTF
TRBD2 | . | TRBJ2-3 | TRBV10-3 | TGTGCCATCAGGGGACTAGCGGGAGTCCCAGATACGCAGTATTTT | CAIRGLAGVPDTQYF
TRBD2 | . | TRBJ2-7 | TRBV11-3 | TGTGCCAGCAGCTTGGAAGCGGGAGATTCCTACGAGCAGTACTTC | CASSLEAGDSYEQYF
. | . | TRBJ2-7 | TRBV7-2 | TGTGCCAGCAGCTTAGTCGGAGGTCCCTACGAGCAGTACTTC | CASSLVGGPYEQYF
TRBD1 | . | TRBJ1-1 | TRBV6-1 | TGTGCCAGCAGTGAAGGACAGGGGGCTAACACTGAAGCTTTCTTT | CASSEGQGANTEAFF
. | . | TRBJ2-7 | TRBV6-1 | TGTGCCAGCAGTGAAGGGCTCAGGTACGAGCAGTACTTC | CASSEGLRYEQYF
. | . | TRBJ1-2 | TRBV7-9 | TGTGCCAGCAGCAATTTTGCAGGGGACTTCTATGGCTACACCTTC | CASSNFAGDFYGYTF
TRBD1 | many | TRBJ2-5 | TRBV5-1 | TGCGCCAGCAGCACCGCCCCCATTGAGGGGGCCCCGGAGACCCAGTACTTC | CASSTAPIEGAPETQYF
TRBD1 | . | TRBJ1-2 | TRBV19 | TGTGCCAGTAGTTCAGGGACAGGGGGAAGAGGCGGCTATGGCTACACCTTC | CASSSGTGGRGGYGYTF
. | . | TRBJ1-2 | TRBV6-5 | TGTGCCAGCAAGGGAAAGGTCTACACCTTC | CASKGKVYTF
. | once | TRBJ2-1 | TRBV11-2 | TGTGCCAGCAGCTTAGCTAGCTACAATGAGCAGTTCTTC | CASSLASYNEQFF
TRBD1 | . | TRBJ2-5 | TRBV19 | TGTGCCAGTAGTAGTCCGGGACAGGCGAGTCGAGAGACCCAGTACTTC | CASSSPGQASRETQYF
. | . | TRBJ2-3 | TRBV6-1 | TGTGCCAGCAGTGAAGGAGGGGCAGACTACACAGATACGCAGTATTTT | CASSEGGADYTDTQYF
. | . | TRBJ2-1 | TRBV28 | TGTGCCAGCAGTTTTACAGGAGATTCAATTAGCTCCTACAATGAGCAGTTCTTC | CASSFTGDSISSYNEQFF
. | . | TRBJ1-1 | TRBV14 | TGTGCCAGCAGCCCCCACAGCTCCATTGACACTGAAGCTTTCTTT | CASSPHSSIDTEAFF
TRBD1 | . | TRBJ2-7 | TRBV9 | TGTGCCAGCAGCGGTAACCCGGGACAGGCATCCTACGAGCAGTACTTC | CASSGNPGQASYEQYF
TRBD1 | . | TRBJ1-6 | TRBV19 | TGTGCCAGTAGTACCCCAGGACAGGGAGATTCACCCCTCCACTTT | CASSTPGQGDSPLHF
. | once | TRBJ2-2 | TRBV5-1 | TGCGCCAGCAGCTTATCGACAGACCGGGAGCTGTTTTTT | CASSLSTDRELFF
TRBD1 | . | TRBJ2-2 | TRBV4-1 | TGCGCCAGCAGCCAAGAGGACAGGGAGGCCGGGGAGCTGTTTTTT | CASSQEDREAGELFF
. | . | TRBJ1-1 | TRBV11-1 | TGTGCCAGCAGCAAAGGGACGGATGGATCAAACACTGAAGCTTTCTTT | CASSKGTDGSNTEAFF
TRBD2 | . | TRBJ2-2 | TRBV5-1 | TGCGCCAGCAGCTTTGGGACTAGCCTAGCCGGGGAGCTGTTTTTT | CASSFGTSLAGELFF
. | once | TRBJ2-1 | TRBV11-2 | TGTGCCAGCAGCTTTGGGGGACCCTCCTACAATGAGCAGTTCTTC | CASSFGGPSYNEQFF
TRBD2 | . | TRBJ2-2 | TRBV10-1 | TGCGCCAGCAGCCGTCGGACTAGCGGGAGAACGACCGGGGAGCTGTTTTTT | CASSRRTSGRTTGELFF
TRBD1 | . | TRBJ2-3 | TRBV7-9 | TGTGCCAGCAGCTTAGATTGGGTTCGCGGGACAGGGACATCCAATACGCAGTATTTT | CASSLDWVRGTGTSNTQYF
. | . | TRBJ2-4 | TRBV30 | TGTGCCTGGAGTGTAAAAGGACGGAAGATTCCTCTAGCCAAAAACATTCAGTACTTC | CAWSVKGRKIPLAKNIQYF
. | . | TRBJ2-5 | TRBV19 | TGTGCCAGTAGTATAGGAGGGGCAGAGACCCAGTACTTC | CASSIGGAETQYF
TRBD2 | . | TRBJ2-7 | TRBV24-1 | TGTGCCACCAGTGACACCGGGACTAGCGAAACCTACGAGCAGTACTTC | CATSDTGTSETYEQYF
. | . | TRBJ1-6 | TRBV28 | TGTGCCAGCAGTTTAATCACTGGGCCGACGCGTTCACCCCTCCACTTT | CASSLITGPTRSPLHF
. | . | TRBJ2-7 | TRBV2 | TGTGCCAGCAGTCCAACCCGCCTGGCCTACGAGCAGTACTTC | CASSPTRLAYEQYF
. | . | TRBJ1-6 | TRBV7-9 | TGTGCCAGCAGCATCCTCAGGGGCTATAATTCACCCCTCCACTTT | CASSILRGYNSPLHF
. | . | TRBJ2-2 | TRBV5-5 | TGTGCCAGCAGCCGGTCGGACACCGGGGAGCTGTTTTTT | CASSRSDTGELFF